This T cell receptor beta chain derives from a study of cytomegalovirus exposure and HLA in healthy donors. Findings and limits, study-wide: A prior analysis recorded that most TCR beta V segments were productive about 87% or about 30% of the time.

Donors were ostensibly healthy at sampling, although undocumented immune exposures were probable. Losses at the gene ends were 3 bases for V and 5 bases for J; bases not matched to a gene: 1. Germline loops: CDR1 SGHTA, CDR2 FQGNSA. This CDR3 region has 14 residues. Primers: 60 Vbeta forward and 13 Jbeta reverse. Clones were sequenced by immunoSEQ multiplex PCR, and TCRdb holds only the in-frame ones, with some missing. Of some 190,000 clones in the sample, around 77% are singletons; the top ten hold less than 2%. Concerning this clone: Its antigen is undetermined.

This TCR was recovered from a woman aged 30 to 39 in good health and CMV-seronegative. The chain employs TRBV7-2 and TRBJ1-6; 7 bases line up with TRBD1. Sequenced: PBMCs. For the CDR3, the DNA is TGTGCCAGCAGCTTGCAGGGGGATAATTCACCCCTCCACTTT. It is translated as CASSLQGDNSPLHF.